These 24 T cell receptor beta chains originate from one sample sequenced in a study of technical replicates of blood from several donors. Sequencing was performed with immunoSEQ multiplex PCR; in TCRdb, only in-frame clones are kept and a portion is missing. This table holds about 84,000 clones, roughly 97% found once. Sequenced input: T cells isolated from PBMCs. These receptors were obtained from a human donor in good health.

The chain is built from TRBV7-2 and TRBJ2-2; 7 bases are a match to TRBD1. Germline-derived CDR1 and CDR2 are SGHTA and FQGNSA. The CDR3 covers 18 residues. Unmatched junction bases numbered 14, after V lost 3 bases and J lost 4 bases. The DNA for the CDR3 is TGTGCCAGCAGCTTTTTCCCCGTGGGACAGAGCTTCACCGGGGAGCTGTTTTTT. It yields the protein CASSFFPVGQSFTGELFF.

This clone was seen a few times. Written as DNA, the CDR3 is TGTGCCAGCAGCTTAGGAAGCGGGGTGAACACCGGGGAGCTGTTTTTT. This encodes CASSLGSGVNTGELFF. This chain uses TRBV7-9 with TRBJ2-2, with 7 bases identical to TRBD2. V gave up 1 base and J gave up 1 base; unmatched junction bases: 3. CDR1 and CDR2 (germline): SEHNR, FQNEAQ (reference sequence). CDR3 length: 16 amino acids. The full variable domain, rest sourced from reference TRBV7-9 and TRBJ2-2, is DTGVSQNPRHKITKRGQNVTFRCDPISEHNRLYWYRQTLGQGPEFLTYFQNEAQLEKSRLLSDRFSAERPKGSFSTLEIQRTEQGDSAMYLCASSLGSGVNTGELFFGEGSRLTVL.

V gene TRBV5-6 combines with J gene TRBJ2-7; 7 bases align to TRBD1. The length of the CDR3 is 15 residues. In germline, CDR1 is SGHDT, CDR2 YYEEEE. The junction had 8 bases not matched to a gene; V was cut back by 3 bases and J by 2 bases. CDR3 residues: CASSSIRTGTYEQYF. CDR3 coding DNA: TGTGCCAGCAGCTCGATCAGGACAGGTACCTACGAGCAGTACTTC.

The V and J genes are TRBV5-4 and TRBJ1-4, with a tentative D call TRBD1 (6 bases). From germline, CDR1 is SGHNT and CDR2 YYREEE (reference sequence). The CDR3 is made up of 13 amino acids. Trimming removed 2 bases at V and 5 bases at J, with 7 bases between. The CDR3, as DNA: TGTGCCAGCAGCTTCACAGGGAATGAAAAACTGTTTTTT. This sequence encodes CASSFTGNEKLFF.

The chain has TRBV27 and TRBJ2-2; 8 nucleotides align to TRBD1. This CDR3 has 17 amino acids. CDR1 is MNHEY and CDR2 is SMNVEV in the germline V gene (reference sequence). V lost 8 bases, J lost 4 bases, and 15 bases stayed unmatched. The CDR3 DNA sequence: TGTGCCAGCGGACCACGTCAGGGGGCGCGGGGCACCGGGGAGCTGTTTTTT. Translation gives CASGPRQGARGTGELFF.

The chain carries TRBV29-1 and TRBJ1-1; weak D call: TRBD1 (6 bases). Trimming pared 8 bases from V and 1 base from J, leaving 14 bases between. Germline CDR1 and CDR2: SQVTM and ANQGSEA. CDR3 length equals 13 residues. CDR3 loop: CSHRIQGNTEAFF. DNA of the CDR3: TGCAGCCACAGGATACAGGGGAACACTGAAGCTTTCTTT. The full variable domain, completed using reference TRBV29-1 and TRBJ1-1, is SAVISQKPSRDICQRGTSLTIQCQVDSQVTMMFWYRQQPGQSLTLIATANQGSEATYESGFVIDKFPISRPNLTFSTLTVSNMSPEDSSIYLCSHRIQGNTEAFFGQGTRLTVV.

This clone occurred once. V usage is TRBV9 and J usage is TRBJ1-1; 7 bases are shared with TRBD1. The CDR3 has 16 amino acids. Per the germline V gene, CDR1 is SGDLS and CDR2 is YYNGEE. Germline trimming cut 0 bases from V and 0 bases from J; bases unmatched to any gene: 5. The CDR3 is CASSVVAGTVNTEAFF. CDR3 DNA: TGTGCCAGCAGCGTAGTGGCCGGGACAGTGAACACTGAAGCTTTCTTT.

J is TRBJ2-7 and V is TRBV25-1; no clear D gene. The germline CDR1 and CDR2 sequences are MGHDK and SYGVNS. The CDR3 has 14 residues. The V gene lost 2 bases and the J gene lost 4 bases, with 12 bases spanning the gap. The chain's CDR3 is CASSEMVSGYEQYF. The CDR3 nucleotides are TGTGCCAGCAGTGAAATGGTATCGGGTTACGAGCAGTACTTC.

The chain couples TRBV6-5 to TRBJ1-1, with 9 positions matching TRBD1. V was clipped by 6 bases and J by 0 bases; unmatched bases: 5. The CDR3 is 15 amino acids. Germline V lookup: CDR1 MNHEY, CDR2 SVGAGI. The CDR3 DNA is TGTGCCAGCAGGCGGGGACAGGGAGTGAACACTGAAGCTTTCTTT. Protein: CASRRGQGVNTEAFF.

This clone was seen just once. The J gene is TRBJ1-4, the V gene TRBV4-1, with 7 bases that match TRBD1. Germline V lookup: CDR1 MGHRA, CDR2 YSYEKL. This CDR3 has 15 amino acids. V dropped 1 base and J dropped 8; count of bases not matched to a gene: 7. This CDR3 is CASSQVGTAPEKLFF. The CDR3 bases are TGCGCCAGCAGCCAAGTTGGGACAGCCCCCGAAAAACTGTTTTTT.

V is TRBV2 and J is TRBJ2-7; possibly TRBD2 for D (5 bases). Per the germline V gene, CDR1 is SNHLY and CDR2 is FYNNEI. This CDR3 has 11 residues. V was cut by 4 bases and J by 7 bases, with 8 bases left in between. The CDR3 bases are TGTGCCAGCAGTGTCGCGGGTGAGCAGTACTTC. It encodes CASSVAGEQYF.

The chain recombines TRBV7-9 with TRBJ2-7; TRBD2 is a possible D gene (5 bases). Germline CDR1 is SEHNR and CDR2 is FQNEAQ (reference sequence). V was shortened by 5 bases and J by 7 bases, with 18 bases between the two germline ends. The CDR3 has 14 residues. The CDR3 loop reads CASSPRGGSREQYF. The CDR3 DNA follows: TGTGCCAGCAGCCCTCGGGGTGGTTCGCGGGAGCAGTACTTC.

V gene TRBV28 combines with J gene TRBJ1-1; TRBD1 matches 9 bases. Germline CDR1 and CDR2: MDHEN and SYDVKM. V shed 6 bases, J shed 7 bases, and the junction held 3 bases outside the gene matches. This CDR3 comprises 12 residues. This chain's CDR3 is CASRLGQGEAFF. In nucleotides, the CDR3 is TGTGCCAGCAGATTGGGACAGGGTGAAGCTTTCTTT.

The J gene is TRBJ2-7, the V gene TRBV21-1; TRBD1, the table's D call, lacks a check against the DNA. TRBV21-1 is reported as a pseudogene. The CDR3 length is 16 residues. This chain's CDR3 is CASSTQRRQGAYEQYF. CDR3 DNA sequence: TGTGCCAGCAGCACCCAACGGAGACAGGGGGCCTACGAGCAGTACTTC.

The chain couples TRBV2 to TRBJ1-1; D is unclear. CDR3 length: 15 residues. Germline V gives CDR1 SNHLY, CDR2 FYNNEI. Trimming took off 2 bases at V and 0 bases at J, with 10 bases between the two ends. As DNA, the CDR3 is TGTGCCAGCAGTGAATCAGCCGGGTTGAACACTGAAGCTTTCTTT. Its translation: CASSESAGLNTEAFF. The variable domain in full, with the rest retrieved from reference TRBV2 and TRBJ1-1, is EPEVTQTPSHQVTQMGQEVILRCVPISNHLYFYWYRQILGQKVEFLVSFYNNEISEKSEIFDDQFSVERPDGSNFTLKIRSTKLEDSAMYFCASSESAGLNTEAFFGQGTRLTVV.

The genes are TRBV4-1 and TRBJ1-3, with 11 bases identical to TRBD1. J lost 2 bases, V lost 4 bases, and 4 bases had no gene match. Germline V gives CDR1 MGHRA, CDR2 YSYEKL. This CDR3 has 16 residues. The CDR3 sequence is CASSRVGQGAGNTIYF. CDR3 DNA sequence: TGCGCCAGCAGCCGAGTGGGACAGGGGGCTGGAAACACCATATATTTT.

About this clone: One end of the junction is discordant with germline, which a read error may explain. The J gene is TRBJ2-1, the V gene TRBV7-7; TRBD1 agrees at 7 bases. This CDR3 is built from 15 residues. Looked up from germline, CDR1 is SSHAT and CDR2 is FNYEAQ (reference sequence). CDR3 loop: CASSPGPDRDNEQFF. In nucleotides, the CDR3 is TGTGCTAGCAGCCCCGGGCCCGACAGGGATAATGAGCAGTTCTTC.

CDR3 in DNA: TGTGCCTGGAGTGCGGGACAGGGGGTGGAGACCCAGTACTTC. Its protein product is CAWSAGQGVETQYF. The chain links TRBV30 to TRBJ2-5, with TRBD1 identical over 11 bases. Germline V lookup: CDR1 GTSNPN, CDR2 SVGIG (reference sequence). J gave up 5 bases and V 1 base, and 3 bases lay outside the gene matches. The CDR3 loop spans 14 amino acids.

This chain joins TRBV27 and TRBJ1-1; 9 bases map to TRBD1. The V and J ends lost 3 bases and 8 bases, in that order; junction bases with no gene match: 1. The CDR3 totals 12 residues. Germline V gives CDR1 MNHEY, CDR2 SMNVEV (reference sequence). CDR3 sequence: CASSLDRGEAFF. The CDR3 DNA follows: TGTGCCAGCAGTTTGGACAGGGGCGAAGCTTTCTTT.

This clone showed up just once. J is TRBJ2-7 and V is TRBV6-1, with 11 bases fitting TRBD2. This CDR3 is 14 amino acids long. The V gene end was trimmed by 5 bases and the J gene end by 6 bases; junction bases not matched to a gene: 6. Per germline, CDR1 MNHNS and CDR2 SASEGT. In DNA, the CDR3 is TGTGCCAGCAGTACCCCCGGACTAGCGGGCGAGCAGTACTTC. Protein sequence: CASSTPGLAGEQYF.

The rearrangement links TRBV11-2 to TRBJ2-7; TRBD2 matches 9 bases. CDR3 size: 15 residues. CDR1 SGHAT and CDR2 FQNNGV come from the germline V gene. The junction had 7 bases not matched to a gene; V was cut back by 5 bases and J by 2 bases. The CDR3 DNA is TGTGCCAGCAGCCCGCGACTAGCGGAGACCTACGAGCAGTACTTC. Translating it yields CASSPRLAETYEQYF.

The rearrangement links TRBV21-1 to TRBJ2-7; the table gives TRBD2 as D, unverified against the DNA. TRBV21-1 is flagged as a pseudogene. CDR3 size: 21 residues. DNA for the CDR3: TGTGCCAGCAGCGCTAACCAGAACGGGACTAGCGGGAGGGTCCTCCTCTACGAGCAGTACTTC. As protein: CASSANQNGTSGRVLLYEQYF.

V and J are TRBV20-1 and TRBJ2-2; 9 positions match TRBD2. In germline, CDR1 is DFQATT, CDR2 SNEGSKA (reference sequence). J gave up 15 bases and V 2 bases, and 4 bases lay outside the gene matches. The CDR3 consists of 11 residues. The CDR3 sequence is CSARSGGSMFF. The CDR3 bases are TGCAGTGCTAGAAGCGGGGGGTCGATGTTTTTT.

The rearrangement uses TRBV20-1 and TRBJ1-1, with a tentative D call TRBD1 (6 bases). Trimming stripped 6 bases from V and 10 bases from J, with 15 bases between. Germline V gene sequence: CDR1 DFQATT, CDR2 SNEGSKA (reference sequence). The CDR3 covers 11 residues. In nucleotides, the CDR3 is TGCAGTGCATCGCCAGGGGACACAGCTTTCTTT. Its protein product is CSASPGDTAFF.